This T cell receptor (beta chain) was retrieved from a study of cytomegalovirus exposure and HLA in healthy donors (dated by TCRdb to about 2017). About the investigation overall: An earlier analysis of several hundred of the donors reported 250 to 300 Gb of sequence data and 120 million or so unique TCR beta sequences from about 200 million T cells. About 280 gigabases of sequencing data and approximately 91 million unique TCR sequences made up an early release that covered some 640 HLA-typed donors. Of the roughly 400 genotyped donors, about 84% fell in the genetic ancestry cluster associated with self-reported Caucasian donors. The study aimed to test whether signatures of past pathogen exposure could be identified by cataloging public T cell receptors. Using immunosequencing, the study profiled T cell repertoires from fewer than 700 subjects and related those repertoires to cytomegalovirus serostatus. A separate validation cohort of more than 100 different subjects was used in addition to the approximately 700-subject first cohort. To predict cytomegalovirus infection status, the study brought together high-throughput TCR immunosequencing, statistical association of individual TCRs with disease status, and machine learning. A later analysis re-examined previously published TCR beta repertoires from over 500 donors and added high-resolution HLA genotyping to investigate patterns of TCR occurrence. The later analysis used no new phenotypic data to find candidate immune exposures, relying instead on TCR beta sequences and their occurrence across donors. An earlier analysis of several hundred of the donors applied high-throughput TCR beta sequencing to assess whether each TCR beta V gene segment acted as functional or pseudogenic. Alongside the repertoire data, information on donor age, sex, ethnicity and CMV serostatus was compiled. In a later genetic analysis, genome-wide SNP genotypes for about 65% of the 666 donors were used, and that subset was treated as a discovery cohort. Every repertoire in the discovery cohort had been generated on one and the same sequencing platform. Both class I and class II loci were covered by HLA typing, at four-digit resolution. Typing coverage varied by locus: about 620-640 donors for A, B, C, DRB1 and DQB1; under 550 for DQA1; more than 600 for DPA1; some 470 for DPB1. A handful of DR-DQ haplotypes were handled as single units for association and clustering because linkage in the cohort was strong. Among about 360 genotyped donors of the cohort, an average of roughly 240,000 unique TCR beta nucleotide sequences were sequenced per donor, about a sixth of them non-productive.

Worth noting for this clone: Its antigen has not been determined. Qualities for individual bases were not recorded, and no much larger clone is one base off.

Library preparation was by the immunoSEQ multiplex PCR assay. For the multiplex PCR, a mixture combining 60 forward primers for TCR Vbeta segments and 13 reverse primers for TCR Jbeta segments was used. A multiplex PCR assay on genomic DNA amplified the CDR3 region of rearranged TCR beta genes. The Illumina HiSeq System was used to sequence the amplified TCR beta libraries as 87-base-pair reads. The source study handled its data this way. A later analysis tallied about 77 million unique TCR beta chains across the approximately 670 repertoires, and around 12 million of those chains were shared by two or more donors. To remove PCR and sequencing errors, raw reads were error-corrected and collapsed into unique sequences using a nearest-neighbor algorithm that merged closely related sequences. To assign V, D and J gene segments, CDR3 sequences were aligned to IMGT reference sequences. For a sequence to be retained, a match of at least six nucleotides was required to both a V gene segment and a J gene segment. Rearrangements were classified as productive when the CDR3 lacked stop codons and remained in frame with V and J, and all other rearrangements were classified as non-productive. CDR3 was defined according to IMGT convention as the region running from the second conserved V-encoded cysteine to the conserved J-encoded phenylalanine. Sequences without an unambiguous match to a single V gene segment were excluded from the earlier analysis of about 600 of the donors. In an earlier analysis of more than 500 of the donors, a V segment was called functional when productive rearrangements were above 56.7%, and segregating when the standard deviation between donors exceeded 5%. To diagnose cytomegalovirus status from the catalog of TCR beta chain sequences, a statistical classification framework was built. In a later analysis, TCR nucleotide sequences were compared against IMGT/GENE-DB human TR gene sequences so that V and J genes could be assigned. In a later analysis, CDR3 sequences and most-parsimonious VDJ recombination scenarios were assigned using the TCRdist pipeline. In a later analysis, each TCR beta chain was defined by its CDR3 amino acid sequence together with its V-gene family, and reads without a unique V-gene family were excluded. As a way to deal with suspected cross-contamination and a sequencing artifact, a later analysis dropped 640 or so nucleotide sequences that were highly shared and had low generation probability. For each public chain, a later analysis derived a clonal expansion index from normalized ranks of inferred template counts within each repertoire. Generation probabilities in a later analysis came from a VDJ recombination model fitted to out-of-frame rearrangements, and those results were checked against IGoR. In a later analysis, TCR-TCR, TCR-HLA and TCR-CMV co-occurrence was scored with hypergeometric tests, and a repertoire-size bias correction was applied to TCR pairs. A later analysis estimated false discovery rates by permuting HLA or CMV assignments 20 times. In a later analysis, co-occurring TCRs were grouped using DBSCAN, with TCRdist sequence similarity added in when clustering inside HLA-allele-positive subsets. For co-occurrence clustering, repertoires with fewer than 30,000 or more than 120,000 public chains were excluded, along with a handful of repertoires with anomalous nucleotide sharing. The immuneACCESS repertoire file appears here via TCRdb, limited to in-frame rearrangements. These files lack a portion of the clones; in checked studies, under half of the deficit traces to unresolved V genes, and the cause of the others is not known. That table gives V, J and clone size, and the DNA gave D and trimming. The sample yields approximately 170,000 clones; roughly 80% were counted once. Approximately 2.2% of the sample comes from the top ten.

The CDR3 contains 15 residues, cysteine and phenylalanine counted. CDR3 DNA is the only sequence kept; it has 45 bases, read in frame from the first base. For this chain, trimming is 0 bases at the V end and 2 bases at the J end, and the number of junction bases without a gene match is 3. As encoded in the germline V gene, CDR1 is SGHTA while CDR2 is FQGNSA. The cohort comprised more than 550 healthy bone marrow donors. At the time of sampling, all cohort members were nominally healthy, though unrecorded immune exposures were likely present. The donor was CMV seronegative and belonged to the group of around 350 seronegative cohort members. Each donor provided a peripheral blood sample, and peripheral blood mononuclear cells were used for TCR beta sequencing. Genomic DNA extraction from the blood cell samples was performed with the Qiagen DNeasy Blood Extraction Kit. The paper as a whole reports these results and caveats: Because HLA typing was missing for some donors at each locus, association tests included only the typed subset. A further reported finding was that TCR beta sequences accurately predicted the HLA-A and HLA-B alleles for most subjects in the first cohort. Assigning TCR associations to individual alleles was difficult when HLA alleles, especially DR and DQ, strongly co-occurred. In this cohort, only TCR beta chains were sequenced, and detectable features were limited by the absence of alpha or paired-chain data. According to a later analysis, TCR association rates differed among HLA loci, with DRB1 alleles showing the most associated TCRs and HLA-C alleles showing the fewest. An earlier analysis of 587 of the donors showed that most TCR beta V segments appeared in productive rearrangements either about 90% or about 30% of the time, which broadly matched IMGT annotations. Across donors, most TCR sequences were observed very rarely, whereas some public TCRs were present in many individuals. According to a later genetic analysis, donors in an Asian-associated ancestry cluster had fewer N-insertions in productive TCRs than the roughly 660-donor mean. Approximately 16 rarely observed V segments, including chromosome 9 orphons, were excluded from the earlier analysis of approximately 600 of the donors because counts were too low. A cluster of highly shared sequence variants was judged likely to represent a technical artifact of the sequencing pipeline. The study gave a list of under 200 TCR beta chains associated with cytomegalovirus. The 87-base-pair reads could not distinguish some IMGT-functional V segments, including TRBV6-2 and TRBV6-3, so those segments were excluded. V-gene and J-gene trimming of TCR beta chains was associated with a missense DCLRE1C variant in a later genetic analysis, and the association was replicated in an independent cohort. In a later analysis, HLA-associated TCR beta chains were found to be more clonally expanded and to have lower generation probabilities than equally common non-associated chains. Linkage disequilibrium might explain the correlated functional status among segregating V segments, but an unknown experimental factor could not be ruled out. According to a later analysis, parvovirus B19, influenza, CMV and Epstein-Barr virus appeared linked to several top co-occurrence clusters. CMV serostatus was the only immune exposure information available for the cohort. In both the original and validation cohorts, the classifier was reported to diagnose cytomegalovirus status with high specificity and sensitivity. In vitro tests confirmed that a few of the cytomegalovirus-associated TCR beta chains recognize cytomegalovirus antigens. According to the authors, the approach could potentially be generalized to other disease states and immunological phenotypes. Presence/absence analyses assumed roughly uniform sequencing depth across donors, an assumption that may not hold. In a later analysis, most CMV-associated TCR beta chains were found to appear HLA-restricted, with HLA associations seemingly driven largely by CMV exposure. At a false discovery rate of 0.05, a later analysis linked 16,951 TCR beta sequences to specific HLA alleles.

The sequence joins TRBV7-2 to TRBJ2-7, and 8 junctional nucleotides match TRBD1. The clonotype comes from a male donor in good health and CMV-seronegative. The material sequenced was PBMCs. The DNA sequence is given as TGTGCCAGCAGCTTAGCGGGACAGGCAACCTACGAGCAGTACTTC. Its protein reads: CASSLAGQATYEQYF.